This entry lists 8 T cell receptor beta chains sequenced from one sample in a study of CD8 T cells in ankylosing spondylitis. TCRdb redid the calling of the 5' RACE reads with MiXCR, one entry per CDR3 protein. The sample contains about 200,000 distinct CDR3 sequences, 6% to 8% of which appear only once. Their antigens remain unidentified. Whole-study results and caveats: Ankylosing spondylitis blood appeared to carry a characteristic TCR beta motif of roughly 8 highly homologous variants.

Sequencing input: blood, either unsorted or a sorted T cell fraction (not recorded which). Receptor source: a male donor with ankylosing spondylitis.

This clonotype was found many times. The chain employs TRBV6-4 and TRBJ2-1, with 7 nucleotides matching TRBD2. J was trimmed by 9 bases and V by 3 bases; bases with no gene match: 5. There are 13 residues in the CDR3. The V gene's germline CDR1 is MRHNA and CDR2 SNTAGT. The CDR3 here is CASSERELGEQFF. CDR3 nucleotide sequence: TGTGCCAGCAGTGAGCGGGAGTTAGGTGAGCAGTTCTTC.

This clonotype was seen ten or more times. The V gene is TRBV6-5, the J gene TRBJ1-6; D call uncertain. Trimming removed 5 bases at V and 7 bases at J, with 6 bases between. Germline V gene sequence: CDR1 MNHEY, CDR2 SVGAGI. The CDR3 is 12 amino acids. The CDR3 is CASSEQNSPLHF. CDR3 nucleotide sequence: TGTGCCAGCAGTGAACAGAATTCACCCCTCCACTTT.

This clonotype showed up many times. The chain has TRBV27 and TRBJ2-1, with 7 nucleotides matching TRBD2. The CDR3 has 15 amino acids. The J segment lost 10 bases and the V segment lost 3 bases, leaving 12 bases of the junction unmatched. CDR1 and CDR2 (germline): MNHEY, SMNVEV (reference sequence). The CDR3 DNA is TGTGCCAGCAGTTTTATTCGGGGAGGGTCTGGGGAGCAGTTCTTC. It yields the protein CASSFIRGGSGEQFF.

This clonotype came up many times. This chain joins TRBV27 and TRBJ2-1; tentatively, D is TRBD1 (5 bases). Germline V gene lookup returns CDR1 MNHEY and CDR2 SMNVEV (reference sequence). V lost 6 bases and J 6 bases, leaving 9 bases between the germline ends. This CDR3 spans 12 amino acids. CDR3 nucleotides: TGTGCCAGCAGGGGCAGGGTCAATGAGCAGTTCTTC. Encoded protein: CASRGRVNEQFF.

This clonotype was observed many times. V is TRBV19 and J is TRBJ2-3, with D maybe TRBD2 (5 bases). V dropped 8 bases and J dropped 2 bases, with 20 bases sitting between them. Per the germline V gene, CDR1 is LNHDA and CDR2 is SQIVND (reference sequence). This CDR3 contains 16 residues. Written as DNA, the CDR3 is TGTGCCAGTTCTCGGACTCGATATACCAACACAGATACGCAGTATTTT. Protein: CASSRTRYTNTDTQYF.

This clonotype was seen many times. The chain is built from TRBV7-9 and TRBJ2-3; tentatively, D is TRBD1 or TRBD2 (6 bases each). Trimming pared 5 bases from V and 6 bases from J, leaving 18 bases between. Germline CDR1 reads SEHNR; CDR2 reads FQNEAQ (reference sequence). The CDR3 spans 15 residues. This CDR3 reads CASSLPVGGGDTQYF. The CDR3 DNA sequence: TGTGCCAGCAGCCTACCTGTCGGGGGCGGTGATACGCAGTATTTT.

This chain connects TRBV4-3 to TRBJ2-1, with D unresolved. The CDR3 spans 18 residues. V lost 0 bases to trimming and J lost 1 base, with 16 bases between them. The germline V gene has CDR1 LGHNA and CDR2 YSLEER. The CDR3 DNA sequence: TGCGCCAGCAGCCAAGATCAGGCGGTGGGCCTTTCCTACAATGAGCAGTTCTTC. Translated, it gives CASSQDQAVGLSYNEQFF.

In its sample, this clonotype was seen a few times. The genes are TRBV5-6 and TRBJ2-1; no clear D gene. This CDR3 has 16 residues. The germline V and J ends were trimmed by 7 bases and 0 bases, with 17 bases remaining between them. Germline V CDR1 and CDR2: SGHDT, YYEEEE. The CDR3 spells CASALPLASSYNEQFF. Written as DNA, the CDR3 is TGTGCCAGCGCCCTACCCCTGGCATCCTCCTACAATGAGCAGTTCTTC.